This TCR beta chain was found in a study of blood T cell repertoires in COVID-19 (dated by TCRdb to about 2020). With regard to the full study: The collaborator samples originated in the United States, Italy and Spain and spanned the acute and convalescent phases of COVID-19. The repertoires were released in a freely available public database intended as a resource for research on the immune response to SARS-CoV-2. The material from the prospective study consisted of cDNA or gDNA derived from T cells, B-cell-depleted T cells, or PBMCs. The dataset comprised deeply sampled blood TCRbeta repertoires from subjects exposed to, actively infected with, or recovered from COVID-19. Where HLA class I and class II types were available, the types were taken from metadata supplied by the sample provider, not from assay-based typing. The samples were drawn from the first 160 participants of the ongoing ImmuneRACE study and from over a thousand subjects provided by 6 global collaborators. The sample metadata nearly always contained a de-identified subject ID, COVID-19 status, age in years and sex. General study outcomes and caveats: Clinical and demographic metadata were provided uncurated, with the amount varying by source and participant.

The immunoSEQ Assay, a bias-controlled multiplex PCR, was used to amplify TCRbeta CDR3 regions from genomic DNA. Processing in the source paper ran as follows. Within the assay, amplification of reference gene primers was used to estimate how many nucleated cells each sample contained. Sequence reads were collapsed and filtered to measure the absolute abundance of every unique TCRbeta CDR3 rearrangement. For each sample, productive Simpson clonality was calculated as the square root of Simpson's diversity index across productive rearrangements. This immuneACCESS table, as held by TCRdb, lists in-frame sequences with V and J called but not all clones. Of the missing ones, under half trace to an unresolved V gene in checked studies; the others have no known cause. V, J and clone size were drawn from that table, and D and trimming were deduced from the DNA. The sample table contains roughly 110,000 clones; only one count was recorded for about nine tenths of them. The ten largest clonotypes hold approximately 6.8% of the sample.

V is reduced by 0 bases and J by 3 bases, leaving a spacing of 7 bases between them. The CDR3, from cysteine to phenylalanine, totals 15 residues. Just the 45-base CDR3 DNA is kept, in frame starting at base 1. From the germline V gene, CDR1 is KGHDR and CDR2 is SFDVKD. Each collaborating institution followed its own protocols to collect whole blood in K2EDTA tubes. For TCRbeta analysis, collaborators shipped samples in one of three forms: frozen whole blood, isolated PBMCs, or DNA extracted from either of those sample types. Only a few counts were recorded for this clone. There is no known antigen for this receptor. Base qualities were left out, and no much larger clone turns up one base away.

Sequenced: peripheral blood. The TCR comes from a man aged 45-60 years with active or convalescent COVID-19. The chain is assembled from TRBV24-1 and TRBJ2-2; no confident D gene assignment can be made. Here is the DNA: TGTGCCACCAGTGATTTGCAACGGGACACCGGGGAGCTGTTTTTT. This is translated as CATSDLQRDTGELFF.